A selection of T cell receptor beta chains follows, all from one sample in a study of blood T cell repertoires in COVID-19. The table came from immunoSEQ multiplex PCR; TCRdb's copy has only in-frame clones and leaves some out. This table holds 70,000 to 95,000 clones, 85% to 95% found once. Sequencing was carried out using peripheral blood. The receptors were sampled from a woman in her sixties with active COVID-19. Both conserved end residues are part of each CDR3. A D gene is named only where the DNA matches it firmly. Size tells how often a clone was seen (once, few, many) or the class of an expanded clone, and some rows leave it out.

d_gene	v_gene	j_gene	abundance	CDR3aa	CDR3nt
NA	TRBV5-6	TRBJ2-4	NA	CASSLSAGNIQYF	TGTGCCAGCAGCTTATCCGCCGGGAACATTCAGTACTTC
NA	TRBV7-8	TRBJ1-5	NA	CASSASDRNQPQHF	TGTGCCAGCAGCGCGTCGGACAGAAACCAGCCCCAGCATTTT
NA	TRBV6-2/TRBV6-3	TRBJ2-4	once	CASSWTTLNIQYF	TGTGCCAGCAGTTGGACTACCCTAAACATTCAGTACTTC
NA	TRBV3-1/TRBV3-2	TRBJ2-5	NA	CASSHAGNQETQYF	TGTGCCAGCAGCCATGCCGGGAACCAAGAGACCCAGTACTTC
NA	TRBV28	TRBJ2-3	once	CASSSGRQGIRYTQYF	TGTGCCAGCAGTTCCGGACGGCAGGGAATTCGATATACGCAGTATTTT
NA	TRBV24-1	TRBJ2-7	NA	CATSDSHIGAEIYEQYF	TGTGCCACCAGTGATTCACATATAGGGGCAGAAATCTACGAGCAGTACTTC
NA	TRBV28	TRBJ2-4	NA	CASSQIGSAKNIQYF	TGTGCCAGCAGTCAAATCGGGAGTGCCAAAAACATTCAGTACTTC
NA	TRBV18	TRBJ2-3	once	CASSPAQTDTQYF	TGTGCCAGCTCACCAGCACAGACAGATACGCAGTATTTT
NA	TRBV19	TRBJ1-4	NA	CASSPGLTANEKLFF	TGTGCCAGTAGTCCGGGACTGACGGCTAATGAAAAACTGTTTTTT
NA	TRBV28	TRBJ2-5	NA	CASSPSGGGAFGQTQYF	TGTGCCAGCAGTCCCTCGGGAGGGGGCGCTTTCGGACAGACCCAGTACTTC
TRBD1	TRBV28	TRBJ1-1	NA	CASSRQGARSRLEAFF	TGTGCCAGCAGCCGACAGGGGGCGCGCTCCAGACTCGAAGCTTTCTTT
NA	TRBV3-1/TRBV3-2	TRBJ2-3	once	CASSQAGTDTQYF	TGTGCCAGCAGCCAAGCAGGCACAGATACGCAGTATTTT
TRBD1	TRBV3-1/TRBV3-2	TRBJ1-4	NA	CASRPTGEKDEKLFF	TGTGCCAGCAGACCCACAGGGGAGAAGGATGAAAAACTGTTTTTT
NA	TRBV7-2	TRBJ1-4	NA	CASSSSQNNEKLFF	TGTGCCAGCAGCTCATCACAGAATAATGAAAAACTGTTTTTT
NA	TRBV4-1	TRBJ2-7	NA	CASSQVGAYEQYF	TGCGCCAGCAGCCAAGTCGGGGCCTACGAGCAGTACTTC
NA	TRBV9	TRBJ2-1	NA	CASSPPADNEQFF	TGTGCCAGCAGCCCCCCGGCGGATAATGAGCAGTTCTTC
TRBD2	TRBV5-4	TRBJ2-5	once	CASSQGLADQETQYF	TGTGCCAGCAGCCAGGGACTAGCGGACCAAGAGACCCAGTACTTC
TRBD2	TRBV30	TRBJ2-2	NA	CAGNTRTSGAGELFF	TGTGCCGGCAACACGAGGACTAGCGGAGCCGGGGAGCTGTTTTTT
TRBD1	TRBV24-1	TRBJ1-5	NA	CATSEAGTGGSAQHF	TGTGCCACCAGTGAAGCCGGGACAGGGGGTTCAGCCCAGCATTTT
TRBD2	TRBV30	TRBJ2-4	NA	CAWSGLAGGDIQYF	TGTGCCTGGAGTGGACTAGCGGGAGGAGACATTCAGTACTTC
TRBD1	TRBV28	TRBJ2-7	NA	CASRGTGRPEQYF	TGTGCCAGCAGGGGGACAGGGAGGCCCGAGCAGTACTTC
NA	TRBV5-6	TRBJ1-1	NA	CASSLGQAFYEAFF	TGTGCCAGCAGCTTGGGACAGGCCTTCTATGAAGCTTTCTTT